Included here is one T cell receptor (beta chain) sequence, with context. Peripheral blood from each donor was collected in a volume of about 10 milliliters. Samples each yielded at least 5.5 micrograms of total RNA. The use of a sample-barcoded 5' primer and a J-beta primer mix characterized a second PCR of roughly 6 to 11 cycles. TCRdb reprocessed the 5' RACE reads via MiXCR and lists one record per CDR3 protein. The sample records just over 1 million distinct CDR3 sequences, roughly 45% being singletons. These data come from a study of blood T cells in healthy people across ages. Background on the study: The template switching approach captured approximately one barcoded beta molecule for every two T cells.

The germline V gene encodes CDR1 SGHAT and CDR2 FQNNGV. Trimming stripped 4 bases from V and 11 bases from J, with 13 bases between. The CDR3 sequence is 12 residues long. The TCR was taken from a woman in her sixties or seventies in good health. The chain is built from TRBV11-2 and TRBJ2-3; D possibly corresponds to TRBD2 (5 bases). The material sequenced was blood. CDR3 in amino acids: CASSSRGPEQYF. The CDR3 nucleotides read TGTGCCAGCAGCTCCCGAGGGCCGGAGCAGTATTTT.